A selection of T cell receptor beta chains follows, all from one sample in a study of T-cell reconstitution after alpha-beta-depleted transplantation in children. TCRdb used MiXCR to reprocess the PCR reads, holding one entry per CDR3 protein. Here the sample spans approximately 650,000 distinct CDR3 sequences, around 13% being singletons. The sample was PBMCs, taken before TCRalphabeta/CD19-depleted stem cell transplant. The receptors here all came from a girl aged 2-15 years with congenital amegakaryocytic thrombocytopenia, due to receive a stem cell transplant. Each CDR3 is given with its conserved first and last residue. The D gene is left open where the match is weak. Clone size, where shown, is once, few, many, or a class for clones that have expanded.

abundance	d_gene	v_gene	j_gene	len	CDR3aa
many	TRBD1	TRBV9	TRBJ2-7	15	CASSVTGTGSYEQYF
many	.	TRBV29-1	TRBJ2-3	14	CSVAQDTDTDTQYF
many	.	TRBV5-1	TRBJ2-7	15	CASSIPNEGIYEQYF
many	.	TRBV15	TRBJ1-4	15	CATSRGEGFNEKLFF
many	TRBD1	TRBV5-1	TRBJ2-3	17	CASSLHRGDSRTDTQYF
many	.	TRBV27	TRBJ1-5	16	CASSSKLGGGNQPQHF
.	TRBD2	TRBV12-3/TRBV12-4	TRBJ2-1	16	CASSSLRLAGGPKQFF
few	.	TRBV4-1	TRBJ2-1	13	CASSHSGASIPFF
many	.	TRBV28	TRBJ2-5	15	CASSADHWFQETQYF
.	.	TRBV29-1	TRBJ1-4	11	CSVEVAGDLFF
.	.	TRBV14	TRBJ1-2	14	CASSQEGGYYGYTF
.	.	TRBV5-1	TRBJ2-2	11	CASSSQWELFF
many	TRBD1	TRBV5-1	TRBJ1-2	14	CASSLRGQDYGYTF
few	TRBD2	TRBV12-3/TRBV12-4	TRBJ2-1	20	CASSSRLGWLAGETYNEQFF
many	.	TRBV6-6	TRBJ1-5	13	CASSDLVNQPQHF
many	.	TRBV10-3	TRBJ2-3	13	CAISESRADTQYF
.	.	TRBV9	TRBJ2-1	13	CASTSGGPNEQFF
medium-sized	.	TRBV7-6	TRBJ2-7	13	CASSYGILDEQYF
.	TRBD2	TRBV7-6	TRBJ2-7	17	CASSSGLAGGLSYEQYF
few	.	TRBV28	TRBJ2-7	15	CASSPSGRYSYEQYF
many	.	TRBV7-9	TRBJ2-7	13	CASSLGLFYEQYF
.	.	TRBV7-3	TRBJ2-2	15	CASQKEGAHTGELFF
.	.	TRBV3-1	TRBJ2-1	15	CASSQISARYNEQFF
many	.	TRBV5-1	TRBJ2-3	15	CASRRALSGTDTQYF
few	.	TRBV28	TRBJ1-2	14	CASSDVEANYGYTF
few	.	TRBV28	TRBJ1-1	16	CASKRSGGTMNTEAFF
many	TRBD2	TRBV10-3	TRBJ2-7	14	CAISDRAGVYEQYF
.	.	TRBV29-1	TRBJ2-4	14	CSVEGRLAKNIQYF
many	.	TRBV12-3/TRBV12-4	TRBJ2-1	15	CASSLYLPNRNEQFF
.	TRBD2	TRBV5-6	TRBJ2-7	18	CASSLLGVGGTRFYEQYF
few	TRBD2	TRBV20-1	TRBJ2-3	16	CSARQPGLDAGDTQYF
few	TRBD2	TRBV3-1	TRBJ2-1	20	CATSQERSPSGRARPNEQFF
many	.	TRBV28	TRBJ2-7	12	CASNGGSYEQYF
.	.	TRBV4-1	TRBJ2-7	15	CASSQAPGSQGEQYF
many	TRBD2	TRBV7-9	TRBJ2-3	15	CASSPRDYSTDTQYF
many	.	TRBV29-1	TRBJ1-1	13	CSVETTANTEAFF
.	.	TRBV19	TRBJ2-2	17	CASSSLGEHTNTGELFF
.	.	TRBV20-1	TRBJ2-7	14	CSARISGSQGEQYF
many	.	TRBV4-1	TRBJ1-2	14	CASSRKGKSYGYTF
few	.	TRBV3-1	TRBJ2-2	15	CASSQVTGRTGELFF
.	.	TRBV7-2	TRBJ2-3	14	CASRPGPHTDTQYF
many	.	TRBV10-3	TRBJ2-7	15	CAISVQGIALYEQYF
many	.	TRBV12-3/TRBV12-4	TRBJ2-4	15	CASSFRRDDQNIQYF
.	TRBD2	TRBV5-1	TRBJ2-3	14	CASYQAGVADTQYF
.	.	TRBV11-2	TRBJ2-5	16	CASSLVTGLPQETQYF
many	.	TRBV4-1	TRBJ1-5	18	CASSPRRAGNKSNQPQHF
many	.	TRBV5-1	TRBJ1-1	11	CASKENTEAFF
few	TRBD2	TRBV5-1	TRBJ2-3	17	CASGLAGVRGGTDTQYF
.	.	TRBV18	TRBJ2-1	13	CASSQGLENEQFF
many	.	TRBV5-8	TRBJ2-7	12	CASSLVYYEQYF